A single sample is the source of the 26 T cell receptor beta chains below, sequenced in a study of control samples from healthy donors and cancer patients. Only in-frame clones appear in the TCRdb table, and some are missing; sequencing was by immunoSEQ multiplex PCR. The profile covers approximately 150,000 clones, with 75% to 95% appearing a single time and about 3% taken by the ten largest. Material for sequencing was blood. Source of these receptors: a man younger than 40 in good health.

This chain connects TRBV11-2 to TRBJ2-7; TRBD2 matches 8 bases. Germline-derived CDR1 and CDR2 are SGHAT and FQNNGV. This CDR3 is built from 17 residues. V shed 0 bases and J 2 bases; nucleotides not matched to a gene: 9. CDR3 sequence reads: CASSLDSFAGGTYEQYF. The CDR3 DNA sequence: TGTGCCAGCAGCTTAGACAGTTTCGCGGGGGGAACCTACGAGCAGTACTTC. The variable domain in full, completed from reference TRBV11-2 and TRBJ2-7, reads EAGVAQSPRYKIIEKRQSVAFWCNPISGHATLYWYQQILGQGPKLLIQFQNNGVVDDSQLPKDRFSAERLKGVDSTLKIQPAKLEDSAVYLCASSLDSFAGGTYEQYFGPGTRLTVT.

The V gene is TRBV9, the J gene TRBJ2-1; D not certain. Germline-derived CDR1 and CDR2 are SGDLS and YYNGEE. This CDR3 spans 13 amino acids. The ends were cut back, 10 bases at V and 13 bases at J, with 24 bases in the middle. The CDR3: CASSGAGAGSQFF. The CDR3 coding sequence is TGTGCCTCCTCCGGAGCCGGAGCTGGAAGCCAGTTCTTC.

V gene TRBV6-5 combines with J gene TRBJ2-2; D perhaps matches TRBD1 (5 bases). The V gene lost 7 bases and the J gene lost 9 bases, with 15 bases spanning the gap. This CDR3 comprises 13 residues. Germline V lookup: CDR1 MNHEY, CDR2 SVGAGI. CDR3 protein: CASISLGARELFF. The CDR3 region has the DNA TGTGCCAGCATATCCCTTGGGGCCCGGGAGCTGTTTTTT.

The V call is TRBV7-9, the J call TRBJ1-4; TRBD1 matches 10 bases. The CDR3 loop spans 18 amino acids. Germline trimming cut 5 bases from V and 2 bases from J; bases unmatched to any gene: 11. The germline CDR1 and CDR2 sequences are SEHNR and FQNEAQ (reference sequence). CDR3: CASSAKTGGAVTNEKLFF. The CDR3 DNA is TGTGCCAGCAGCGCAAAGACAGGGGGCGCGGTGACTAATGAAAAACTGTTTTTT.

CDR3 in DNA: TGTGCCAGCAGCCAAGGAGCAGGACAGGGTTTGTTTTCGGGTAACTATGGCTACACCTTC. Its protein product is CASSQGAGQGLFSGNYGYTF. The chain joins TRBV3-1 (or the pseudogene TRBV3-2) to TRBJ1-2; 8 positions match TRBD1. This CDR3 region has 20 residues. Germline CDR1 and CDR2: LGHDT and YNNKEL (reference sequence). V trimming: 1 base; J trimming: 1 base; junction bases outside the gene matches: 17.

The sample holds a few counts of this clone. The chain joins TRBV18 to TRBJ2-3; D uncertain. The ends were cut back, 2 bases at V and 0 bases at J, with 6 bases in the middle. The CDR3 runs to 14 residues. CDR1 and CDR2 (germline): KGHSH, LQKENI. This CDR3 is CASSPMTSTDTQYF. As DNA, the CDR3 is TGTGCCAGCTCACCAATGACTAGCACAGATACGCAGTATTTT.

This chain connects TRBV19 to TRBJ2-3; tentative D call: TRBD1 (6 bases). CDR1 and CDR2 (germline): LNHDA, SQIVND (reference sequence). V shed 6 bases and J shed 0 bases, with 10 bases lying between them. The CDR3 has 14 residues. CDR3 residues: CASSPGQSTDTQYF. CDR3 bases: TGTGCCAGTAGCCCTGGACAGAGCACAGATACGCAGTATTTT.

The J gene is TRBJ1-1, the V gene TRBV7-9; the D gene is possibly TRBD1 (5 bases). The CDR3 runs 15 residues. Germline loops: CDR1 SEHNR, CDR2 FQNEAQ (reference sequence). V dropped 1 base and J dropped 3 bases, with 12 bases sitting between them. Written as DNA, the CDR3 is TGTGCCAGCAGCTTAGTAGCAGGGTCGGACACTGAAGCTTTCTTT. Translating it yields CASSLVAGSDTEAFF.

This rearrangement joins TRBV7-9 to TRBJ1-1, with D possibly being TRBD1 (5 bases). V gave up 1 base and J gave up 1 base, with 10 bases separating them. The CDR3 spans 15 residues. Germline CDR1 and CDR2: SEHNR and FQNEAQ (reference sequence). Written as DNA, the CDR3 is TGTGCCAGCAGCTTAGGTGCAGGGCGGAACACTGAAGCTTTCTTT. This gives the protein CASSLGAGRNTEAFF.

This clone showed up just a few times. This chain uses TRBV28 with TRBJ1-3, with a tentative D call TRBD1 (5 bases). Looked up from germline, CDR1 is MDHEN and CDR2 is SYDVKM. V shed 3 bases and J shed 9 bases, with 12 bases lying between them. This CDR3 spans 13 amino acids. DNA of the CDR3: TGTGCCAGCAGTTTTTCAGGGTTGAGCACCATATATTTT. The encoded protein is CASSFSGLSTIYF.

V usage is TRBV28 and J usage is TRBJ1-5; 9 bases are shared with TRBD1. This CDR3 contains 16 residues. The germline V gene encodes CDR1 MDHEN and CDR2 SYDVKM. J gave up 3 bases and V 5 bases, and 8 bases lay outside the gene matches. DNA of the CDR3: TGTGCCAGCAGTGTCTACGGGACAGGGCCCAATCAGCCCCAGCATTTT. Translated: CASSVYGTGPNQPQHF.

The chain recombines TRBV6-5 with TRBJ1-1; TRBD1 is a possible D gene (6 bases). CDR3 length equals 12 residues. Trimming shortened V by 11 bases and J by 4 bases, and 14 bases separated the two germline ends. Germline V lookup: CDR1 MNHEY, CDR2 SVGAGI. In nucleotides, the CDR3 is TGTGCCGCCCAACAGGGATTCACTGAAGCTTTCTTT. This codes for CAAQQGFTEAFF.

The genes are TRBV2 and TRBJ1-2, with D unclear. Germline assignment: CDR1 SNHLY and CDR2 FYNNEI. The CDR3 length is 14 residues. V dropped 7 bases and J dropped 0 bases, with 12 bases sitting between them. CDR3 DNA sequence: TGTGCCAGCACCCTACGGGTGGCTAACTATGGCTACACCTTC. The encoded protein is CASTLRVANYGYTF.

The chain recombines TRBV5-1 with TRBJ2-3; unclear D gene. This CDR3 spans 15 amino acids. Germline loops: CDR1 SGHRS, CDR2 YFSETQ. V was shortened by 2 bases and J by 0 bases, with 10 bases between the two germline ends. CDR3 sequence: CASSFGDRSTDTQYF. The CDR3 DNA follows: TGCGCCAGCAGCTTCGGTGATCGCAGCACAGATACGCAGTATTTT.

This chain uses TRBV6-5 with TRBJ1-6; D might be TRBD1 (6 bases). The V gene lost 2 bases and the J gene lost 7 bases, with 9 bases spanning the gap. The CDR3 is 14 amino acids. CDR1 and CDR2 from the germline V gene are MNHEY and SVGAGI. The CDR3 nucleotides are TGTGCCAGCAGTTACGGTACAGGGAATTCACCCCTCCACTTT. It encodes CASSYGTGNSPLHF.

This clone came up once. V is TRBV15 and J is TRBJ2-7, with 9 bases identical to TRBD2. There are 19 residues in the CDR3. V lost 0 bases, J lost 3 bases, and 15 bases stayed unmatched. CDR1 and CDR2 from the germline V gene are LNHNV and YYDKDF (reference sequence). CDR3 coding DNA: TGTGCCACCAGCAGAGATAGTCTAGCGGGGAGAGAGGCTGTCTACGAGCAGTACTTC. This encodes CATSRDSLAGREAVYEQYF.

The chain is built from TRBV5-5 and TRBJ1-4; tentative D call: TRBD1 (6 bases). The V gene lost 4 bases and the J gene lost 5 bases, with 12 bases spanning the gap. This CDR3 has 14 amino acids. Germline lookup yields CDR1 SGHKS and CDR2 YYEKEE (reference sequence). The CDR3 DNA follows: TGTGCCAGCAGCCAAGTTACAGGGAATGAAAAACTGTTTTTT. Translated, it gives CASSQVTGNEKLFF.

This clone was found once. V and J are TRBV28 and TRBJ2-7, with D uncertain. Trimming removed 5 bases from V and 5 bases from J, with 19 bases in between. The germline V gene has CDR1 MDHEN and CDR2 SYDVKM. This CDR3 is 15 amino acids long. CDR3 sequence (DNA): TGTGCCAGCAGTCCAGGAGACCCCGGTCGGGACGAGCAGTACTTC. This encodes CASSPGDPGRDEQYF.

For the CDR3, the DNA is TGCAGCGTCCGGGGGGGCCCTGGCACAGATACGCAGTATTTT. The encoded protein is CSVRGGPGTDTQYF. The rearrangement links TRBV29-1 to TRBJ2-3; 8 nucleotides agree with TRBD2. The CDR3 is 14 amino acids. After removal of 6 bases from V and 1 base from J, the junction contained 6 bases not matched to a gene. CDR1 is SQVTM, CDR2 ANQGSEA, per germline.

The genes are TRBV9 and TRBJ1-2; D gene ambiguous. Between the trimmed V and J ends, which lost 3 bases and 7 bases, there was a span of 19 bases. Germline V lookup: CDR1 SGDLS, CDR2 YYNGEE. This CDR3 contains 15 residues. CDR3 loop: CASSAEAQPRSGYTF. The CDR3 DNA sequence: TGTGCCAGCAGCGCCGAGGCACAGCCTAGATCTGGCTACACCTTC.

The genes are TRBV12-3 or TRBV12-4 and TRBJ1-5; D is uncertain. V lost 7 bases and J 7 bases, leaving 11 bases between the germline ends. This CDR3 has 12 amino acids. CDR3 bases: TGTGCCAGCAAGCGGGGTGGACAGCCCCAGCATTTT. Protein product: CASKRGGQPQHF.

The chain couples TRBV5-8 to TRBJ1-5; D gene uncertain. CDR3 length: 15 amino acids. Germline CDR1 SGHTS, CDR2 YDEGEE. Trimming cost V 0 bases and J 0 bases, with 7 bases left between them. Here the CDR3 DNA reads TGTGCCAGCAGCTTGGGGGTGGGTAGCAATCAGCCCCAGCATTTT. It is translated as CASSLGVGSNQPQHF.

At least ten counts were recorded for this clone. The CDR3 reads CATSDFSSYNEQFF. In nucleotides, the CDR3 is TGTGCCACCAGTGACTTTAGCTCCTACAATGAGCAGTTCTTC. The J gene is TRBJ2-1, the V gene TRBV24-1; D remains unclear. In germline, CDR1 is KGHDR, CDR2 SFDVKD. The germline V and J ends were trimmed by 4 bases and 0 bases, with 6 bases remaining between them. CDR3 length: 14 residues.

The rearrangement uses TRBV5-1 and TRBJ1-3; no reliable D call. This CDR3 comprises 16 residues. V gave up 0 bases and J gave up 0 bases, with 10 bases separating them. Germline assignment: CDR1 SGHRS and CDR2 YFSETQ. Here the CDR3 DNA reads TGCGCCAGCAGCTTGGAACAGATTTTCTCTGGAAACACCATATATTTT. Protein sequence: CASSLEQIFSGNTIYF.

The gene calls are TRBV6-5 and TRBJ1-1, with a tentative D call TRBD1 (5 bases). Looked up from germline, CDR1 is MNHEY and CDR2 is SVGAGI. The length of the CDR3 is 15 residues. Trimming cost V 10 bases and J 2 bases, with 20 bases left between them. CDR3 bases: TGTGCCACCAAACCGGTACACAGGACCAACACTGAAGCTTTCTTT. This sequence encodes CATKPVHRTNTEAFF.

The CDR3 protein is CASSDSFYTEAFF. Written as DNA, the CDR3 is TGTGCCAGTAGTGACTCATTCTACACTGAAGCTTTCTTT. The J gene is TRBJ1-1, the V gene TRBV19, with D unclear. There are 13 residues in the CDR3. Trimming removed 5 bases at V and 3 bases at J, with 10 bases between. Germline values: CDR1 LNHDA, CDR2 SQIVND (reference sequence).